Following are 27 T cell receptor beta chains from one sample sequenced in a study of T cells after yellow fever vaccination. TCRdb fed the 5' RACE reads into MiXCR, producing one record per CDR3 protein. This sample yields about 160,000 distinct CDR3 sequences, of which under 7.5% are seen a single time; more than 2% belongs to the top ten. Source: CD4+ T cells sorted from PBMCs, taken about 5 days after the first yellow fever vaccination. All receptors derive from a man aged 18 to 35 who received the YFV17D yellow fever vaccine.

The J gene is TRBJ1-2, the V gene TRBV6-5; D is unclear. V gave up 2 bases and J gave up 2 bases, with 12 bases separating them. Per the germline V gene, CDR1 is MNHEY and CDR2 is SVGAGI. The CDR3 is 15 amino acids. The CDR3 nucleotides are TGTGCCAGCAGTTACGAGACCAGGTCCAACTATGGCTACACCTTC. Protein product: CASSYETRSNYGYTF.

This clonotype was seen at least ten times. The genes are TRBV12-3 or TRBV12-4 and TRBJ2-7; TRBD1 might be the D (5 bases). The V end was cut by 5 bases, the J end by 5 bases, with 19 bases between. This CDR3 contains 15 residues. The CDR3 nucleotides are TGTGCCAGCAGTGACAGAGTCCGGCACCTTAACGAGCAGTACTTC. Translated, it gives CASSDRVRHLNEQYF.

This clonotype was found many times. This sequence joins TRBV2 and TRBJ1-1, with D possibly matching TRBD1 (6 bases). The ends were cut back, 8 bases at V and 1 base at J, with 11 bases in the middle. This CDR3 region has 13 residues. CDR1 and CDR2 from the germline V gene are SNHLY and FYNNEI. CDR3: CASLGQTNTEAFF. CDR3 bases: TGTGCCAGCTTAGGACAGACGAACACTGAAGCTTTCTTT. Looking up the rest from reference TRBV2 and TRBJ1-1 gives the full variable domain: EPEVTQTPSHQVTQMGQEVILRCVPISNHLYFYWYRQILGQKVEFLVSFYNNEISEKSEIFDDQFSVERPDGSNFTLKIRSTKLEDSAMYFCASLGQTNTEAFFGQGTRLTVV.

The genes are TRBV5-5 and TRBJ2-1, with D perhaps TRBD1 (5 bases). The CDR3 has 15 residues. V lost 2 bases to trimming and J lost 2 bases, with 11 bases between them. Germline V lookup: CDR1 SGHKS, CDR2 YYEKEE (reference sequence). CDR3 protein: CASSFSGYPYNEQFF. The DNA of the CDR3 is TGTGCCAGCAGCTTTTCAGGGTATCCCTACAATGAGCAGTTCTTC.

In this sample, this clonotype turned up many times. The chain uses TRBV28 and TRBJ2-3; maybe TRBD2 (5 bases). The CDR3 totals 15 residues. CDR1 is MDHEN and CDR2 is SYDVKM in the germline V gene. Between the trimmed V and J ends, which lost 5 bases and 1 base, there was a span of 13 bases. This CDR3 reads CASSLEDLGTDTQYF. The CDR3 nucleotides are TGTGCCAGCAGTCTGGAGGATCTCGGCACAGATACGCAGTATTTT.

This clonotype appeared many times. The V and J genes are TRBV7-2 and TRBJ2-7; 7 nucleotides line up with TRBD1. The CDR3 has 15 amino acids. Germline V CDR1 and CDR2: SGHTA, FQGNSA. V lost 5 bases and J lost 2; bases outside the gene matches: 9. The CDR3 region is CASSNGQAGAYEQYF. CDR3 DNA sequence: TGTGCCAGCAGCAACGGACAGGCAGGCGCCTACGAGCAGTACTTC.

The chain links TRBV15 to TRBJ1-5; TRBD1 is a possible D gene (5 bases). This CDR3 region has 15 residues. CDR1 is LNHNV, CDR2 YYDKDF, per germline (reference sequence). The ends were cut back, 1 base at V and 4 bases at J, with 11 bases in the middle. The CDR3 nucleotides read TGTGCCACCAGCAGAGGGGCTGCAGGGAATCAGCCCCAGCATTTT. Its protein is CATSRGAAGNQPQHF.

This clonotype was found many times. The chain employs TRBV4-1 and TRBJ2-7, with a weak D call TRBD2 (6 bases). The ends were cut back, 0 bases at V and 3 bases at J, with 12 bases in the middle. Germline V gene data show CDR1 as MGHRA and CDR2 as YSYEKL. CDR3 length: 15 amino acids. The CDR3 loop reads CASSQDRVAVYEQYF. Here the CDR3 DNA reads TGCGCCAGCAGCCAAGACAGGGTAGCGGTCTACGAGCAGTACTTC.

The sample holds a few counts of this clonotype. The chain has TRBV6-2 or TRBV6-3 and TRBJ1-2; a weak D match, TRBD1 (5 bases). The CDR3 totals 13 residues. Germline loops: CDR1 MNHEY, CDR2 SVGEGT. V lost 2 bases and J lost 4, with 8 bases in between. The CDR3 reads CASSYQGLYGYTF. The CDR3 coding sequence is TGTGCCAGCAGTTACCAGGGACTCTATGGCTACACCTTC.

The chain carries TRBV11-3 and TRBJ2-2; D not certain. Looked up from germline, CDR1 is SGHNT and CDR2 is YENEEA. Trimming pared 4 bases from V and 7 bases from J, leaving 7 bases between. The CDR3 runs 12 residues. CDR3 sequence: CASSSPIGELFF. DNA of the CDR3: TGTGCCAGCAGCTCCCCGATCGGGGAGCTGTTTTTT.

The chain's CDR3 is CASSLVQGAVSPLHF. The CDR3 nucleotides read TGTGCCAGCAGCTTAGTACAGGGGGCTGTCTCACCCCTCCACTTT. The chain combines TRBV7-2 with TRBJ1-6; 9 nucleotides agree with TRBD1. The CDR3 covers 15 residues. CDR1 and CDR2 from the germline V gene are SGHTA and FQGNSA. Trimming removed 1 base from V and 10 bases from J; junction bases left unmatched: 5.

Concerning this clonotype: A much larger clonotype is one base distant, so this may be a read error. This rearrangement joins TRBV7-3 to TRBJ2-1; perhaps D is TRBD1 or TRBD2 (6 bases each). Germline CDR1 reads SGHTA; CDR2 reads FQGTGA. The CDR3 contains 15 residues. The V and J ends lost 5 bases and 3 bases respectively, with 14 bases between them. The DNA of the CDR3 is TGTGCCAGCAGCCTGGACGGGGGCCACTACAATGAGCAGTTCTTC. Amino acid sequence: CASSLDGGHYNEQFF.

This chain joins TRBV2 and TRBJ2-5; possibly TRBD2 for D (6 bases). There are 11 residues in the CDR3. Germline CDR1 reads SNHLY; CDR2 reads FYNNEI. In DNA form, the CDR3 reads TGTGCTCCGGGAGACCAAGAGACCCAGTACTTC. Its protein is CAPGDQETQYF.

This clonotype has ten or more counts. The chain is built from TRBV7-2 and TRBJ1-1; possible D gene TRBD1, 5 bases. V lost 6 bases and J lost 11, with 25 bases in between. The CDR3 is made up of 15 amino acids. Germline lookup yields CDR1 SGHTA and CDR2 FQGNSA. The CDR3: CASREAGSVIRRAFF. In DNA, the CDR3 is TGTGCCAGCAGGGAGGCAGGGAGTGTGATAAGGCGGGCTTTCTTT.

This clonotype was counted a few times. The genes are TRBV19 and TRBJ1-5; TRBD1 aligns across 8 bases. Germline CDR1 and CDR2: LNHDA and SQIVND (reference sequence). The junction had 5 bases not matched to a gene; V was cut back by 8 bases and J by 5 bases. The CDR3 is made up of 13 amino acids. CDR3 region: CASLGQGYQPQHF. The DNA of the CDR3 is TGTGCCAGTCTTGGACAGGGTTATCAGCCCCAGCATTTT.

This clonotype appeared many times. J is TRBJ2-7 and V is TRBV10-3, with D possibly being TRBD1 (5 bases). Trimming left V 7 bases short and J 7 bases short, with 17 bases between. Germline CDR1 reads ENHRY; CDR2 reads SYGVKD. The CDR3 length is 13 residues. The CDR3 DNA follows: TGTGCCATCAAGCCCGCAGGGTTTAGTGAGCAGTACGTC. Amino acid sequence: CAIKPAGFSEQYV.

The genes are TRBV20-1 and TRBJ2-4; no clear D. Trimming shortened V by 4 bases and J by 1 base, and 17 bases separated the two germline ends. Germline-derived CDR1 and CDR2 are DFQATT and SNEGSKA (reference sequence). This CDR3 is built from 16 residues. As DNA, the CDR3 is TGCAGTGCTACCGACCCCTCTTCCACGGCCAAAAACATTCAGTACTTC. Translating it yields CSATDPSSTAKNIQYF.

This clonotype was found many times. The chain has TRBV18 and TRBJ1-1, with D possibly TRBD1 on 6 matching bases. The germline CDR1 and CDR2 sequences are KGHSH and LQKENI. The CDR3 sequence is 16 residues long. V lost 6 bases to trimming and J lost 2 bases, with 19 bases between them. CDR3 nucleotides: TGTGCCAGCTCCCCGAACCGGGGGCTTACAAACACTGAAGCTTTCTTT. Its protein is CASSPNRGLTNTEAFF.

Many counts were recorded for this clonotype. The V call is TRBV29-1, the J call TRBJ2-3, with 8 bases identical to TRBD2. Germline V gene lookup returns CDR1 SQVTM and CDR2 ANQGSEA. The CDR3 loop spans 13 amino acids. V gave up 7 bases and J gave up 1 base; unmatched junction bases: 4. CDR3 residues: CSASAGGTDTQYF. In DNA, the CDR3 is TGCAGCGCCTCAGCGGGGGGCACAGATACGCAGTATTTT.

V and J are TRBV11-3 and TRBJ1-2, with 7 nucleotides matching TRBD1. The V and J ends lost 1 base and 4 bases, in that order; junction bases with no gene match: 6. Germline CDR1 reads SGHNT; CDR2 reads YENEEA. The CDR3 contains 15 residues. The CDR3 spells CASSLGGDRAYGYTF. The CDR3 DNA is TGTGCCAGCAGCTTAGGAGGGGACAGAGCCTATGGCTACACCTTC.

This clonotype has a count of ten or more. This chain uses TRBV4-3 with TRBJ2-1; 12 nucleotides align to TRBD2. CDR3 length equals 15 residues. The ends lost 5 bases at V and 7 bases at J; junction bases unmatched: 6. The germline gives CDR1 LGHNA, CDR2 YSLEER. The CDR3 DNA reads as TGCGCCAGCAGCGCCCGGACTAGCGGGGAGAATGAGCAGTTCTTC. Translated: CASSARTSGENEQFF.

The chain carries TRBV24-1 and TRBJ2-2; D is perhaps TRBD1 (5 bases). The CDR3 extends over 12 amino acids. Germline V gene data show CDR1 as KGHDR and CDR2 as SFDVKD. The germline V and J ends were trimmed by 9 bases and 8 bases, with 12 bases remaining between them. CDR3 region: CATQGQPGELFF. The CDR3 region has the DNA TGTGCCACCCAGGGCCAGCCAGGGGAGCTGTTTTTT.

The V and J genes are TRBV4-1 and TRBJ1-2, with 10 bases identical to TRBD1. J gave up 5 bases and V 3 bases, and 6 bases lay outside the gene matches. CDR1 MGHRA and CDR2 YSYEKL come from the germline V gene. The CDR3 extends over 15 amino acids. The CDR3 is CASSHAGQGVYGYTF. The CDR3 DNA follows: TGCGCCAGCAGCCATGCCGGACAGGGGGTTTATGGCTACACCTTC.

This clonotype was counted ten times or more. The rearrangement uses TRBV3-1 and TRBJ2-1; D gene unclear. Trimming pared 2 bases from V and 6 bases from J, leaving 8 bases between. This CDR3 has 13 residues. Germline V CDR1 and CDR2: LGHDT, YNNKEL (reference sequence). CDR3 DNA: TGTGCCAGCAGCCAATCTATAGGCAATGAGCAGTTCTTC. It codes for CASSQSIGNEQFF.

This clonotype was detected a few times. This chain joins TRBV20-1 and TRBJ2-2; perhaps D is TRBD1 or TRBD2 (5 bases each). Trimming stripped 5 bases from V and 6 bases from J, with 16 bases between. Germline V lookup: CDR1 DFQATT, CDR2 SNEGSKA (reference sequence). The CDR3 is 14 residues long. Here the CDR3 reads CSAAHGAGAGELFF. DNA for the CDR3: TGCAGTGCTGCTCACGGGGCCGGAGCCGGGGAGCTGTTTTTT.

This clonotype was seen a handful of times. The chain recombines TRBV12-3 or TRBV12-4 with TRBJ1-2; a possible D gene is TRBD1 (5 bases). CDR3 length: 14 amino acids. The V end lost 6 bases, the J end lost 2 bases, and 13 bases lay between the germline ends. CDR3 nucleotides: TGTGCCAGCAGCGCGGGGGTCGTAAACTATGGCTACACCTTC. It codes for CASSAGVVNYGYTF.

To note about this clonotype: The germline gene is not matched at one end of the junction; a read error may be the cause. The V gene is TRBV4-2, the J gene TRBJ2-1; 9 nucleotides match TRBD2. This CDR3 spans 15 amino acids. The V gene's germline CDR1 is LGHNA and CDR2 YNFKEQ. The CDR3 spells CSSSHGRGGRNEQFF. CDR3 DNA sequence: TGTTCCAGCAGCCATGGGCGGGGGGGCCGGAATGAGCAGTTCTTC.